This T cell receptor (beta chain) was identified during a study of blood T cell repertoires in COVID-19. Study background: The study drew acute and convalescent COVID-19 samples from the United States, Italy and Spain. PBMCs, B-cell-depleted T cells, or T cells were the source of the cDNA or gDNA that made up the material.

Per the authors' pipeline: Amplification of reference gene primers provided the estimated nucleated cell counts. Produced via immunoSEQ multiplex PCR; TCRdb's table is partial and in-frame only. The D gene and trimming were derived from the DNA, and the V and J assignments and clone size from that table. The repertoire holds roughly 150,000 clones, with 65% to 85% as singletons. From germline, CDR1 is MNHEY and CDR2 SVGEGT. With V trimmed by 5 bases and J by 5 bases, 7 bases remained unmatched. The CDR3 length is 14 residues. The chain has TRBV6-2 or TRBV6-3 and TRBJ2-7, with 9 bases lining up with TRBD1. This TCR was sampled from a man between 70 and 80 years old with active or convalescent COVID-19. Sequencing used peripheral blood. Written as DNA, the CDR3 is TGTGCCAGCAGTGCCGGGACAGGGTCCCACGAGCAGTACTTC. Translation: CASSAGTGSHEQYF.